This TCR beta chain was recovered during a study of cytomegalovirus exposure and HLA in healthy donors. General study findings and limits: An analysis done earlier found most TCR beta V segments productive about 90% or about 30% of the time. In a later analysis, across HLA loci, associated TCR counts were highest for DRB1, lowest for HLA-C.

When sampled, the donors appeared nominally healthy, though they likely had unrecorded immune exposures. Remarks on this clone: Its antigen is still unknown.

PCR involved 60 Vbeta and 13 Jbeta primers. Assay used: immunoSEQ multiplex PCR; TCRdb lists only in-frame clones, some missing. The sample holds about 130,000 clones, under 85% seen once. The TCR sequence derives from a man aged 25-45 years in good health and CMV-seronegative. Sample: PBMCs.

The CDR3 spells CASSVDRGFTDTQYF. The CDR3 coding sequence is TGCGCCAGCAGCGTGGACAGAGGGTTCACAGATACGCAGTATTTT. V is TRBV5-1 and J is TRBJ2-3, with D possibly matching TRBD1 (6 bases). The CDR3 length is 15 residues. Germline V gene data show CDR1 as SGHRS and CDR2 as YFSETQ. Trimming shortened V by 4 bases and J by 2 bases, and 14 bases separated the two germline ends.